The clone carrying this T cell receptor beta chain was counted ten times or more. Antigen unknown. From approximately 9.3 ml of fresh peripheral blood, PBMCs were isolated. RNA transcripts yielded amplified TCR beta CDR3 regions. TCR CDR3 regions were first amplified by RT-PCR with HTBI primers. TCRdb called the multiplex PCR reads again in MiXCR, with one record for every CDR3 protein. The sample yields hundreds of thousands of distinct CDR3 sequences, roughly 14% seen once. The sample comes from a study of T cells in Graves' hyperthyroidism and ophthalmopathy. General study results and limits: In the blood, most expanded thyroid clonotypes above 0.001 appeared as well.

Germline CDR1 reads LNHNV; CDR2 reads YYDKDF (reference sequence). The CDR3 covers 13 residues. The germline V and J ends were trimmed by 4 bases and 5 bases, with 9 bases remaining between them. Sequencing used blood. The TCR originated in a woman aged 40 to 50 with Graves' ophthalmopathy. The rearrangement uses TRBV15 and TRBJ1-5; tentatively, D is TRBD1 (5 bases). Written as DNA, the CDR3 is TGTGCCACCAGCAAGACAGAAGATCAGCCCCAGCATTTT. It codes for CATSKTEDQPQHF.